This TCR beta chain came from a study of T cell responses to AZD1222 COVID-19 vaccine. About the study: Some second doses came at about 4 weeks and others at about 12 weeks; these were pooled. Regarding the study as a whole: Along spike, vaccine-associated CD4 TCRs were found throughout, with dominance at 160-218 and 743-854. In the spike-specific TCR repertoire, nearly half reportedly target unmutated variant regions.

TCRdb keeps only in-frame clones here, not all; method: immunoSEQ multiplex PCR. Among approximately 110,000 clones listed, 70% to 90% were seen once. This clone has a single count. Its matching antigen is unknown. In germline, CDR1 is SGHRS, CDR2 YFSETQ. The length of the CDR3 is 15 residues. Between the trimmed V and J ends, which lost 4 bases and 3 bases, there was a span of 13 bases. This material consisted of peripheral blood, taken on day 0 of AZD1222 vaccination. The rearrangement uses TRBV5-1 and TRBJ2-2; perhaps D is TRBD1 or TRBD2 (5 bases each). This sequence originates from an adult in good health. CDR3 DNA: TGCGCCAGCAGCCTGGGGGACCGTCACACCGGGGAGCTGTTTTTT. As protein: CASSLGDRHTGELFF.